Sequencing of this T cell receptor (beta chain) was carried out in a study of blood T cell repertoires in COVID-19. V trimming: 6 bases; J trimming: 6 bases; junction bases outside the gene matches: 15. CDR3 length equals 16 residues. Germline CDR1 is KGHSH and CDR2 is LQKENI. As originally analysed: For nucleated cells, counts were estimated from reference gene primer amplification. Produced via immunoSEQ multiplex PCR; TCRdb's table is partial and in-frame only. V and J calls and clone size are those listed in that table; D and trimming were worked out from the DNA. The sample has roughly 200,000 clones; about 85% are singletons. The study assigned cohorts using participant-reported clinical history.

The specimen was PBMCs or T cells enriched from blood (not recorded which). The J gene is TRBJ2-7, the V gene TRBV18; 9 bases map to TRBD2. This clonotype was sampled from a man aged 40-49 years who had recovered from COVID-19. The CDR3 region has the DNA TGTGCCAGCTCCCCTTCCCCTGGGGTAGCGGGAGCCGAGCAGTACTTC. This sequence encodes CASSPSPGVAGAEQYF.